This is a list of T cell receptor beta chains from one sample in a study of cytomegalovirus exposure and HLA in healthy donors. The assay was immunoSEQ multiplex PCR, and TCRdb's table has in-frame clones only and misses some. This sample's clone table lists roughly 60,000 clones. Sequenced: PBMCs. These receptors were taken from a woman aged 18-29 years in good health and CMV-seronegative. Both conserved end residues are trimmed from each CDR3. The order of the fields is J gene, V gene, CDR3 protein.

j_gene: TRBJ1-2; v_gene: TRBV30; CDR3aa: AWKGQGATGYT
j_gene: TRBJ2-1; v_gene: TRBV18; CDR3aa: ASSPVGGGAYNEQF
j_gene: TRBJ1-6; v_gene: TRBV30; CDR3aa: AWNPTGNSPLH
j_gene: TRBJ2-1; v_gene: TRBV28; CDR3aa: ASSSAVRRSSEQF
j_gene: TRBJ1-1; v_gene: TRBV14; CDR3aa: ASSQETGGLGAF
j_gene: TRBJ2-7; v_gene: TRBV2; CDR3aa: ASGKREYEQY
j_gene: TRBJ2-1; v_gene: TRBV29-1; CDR3aa: SVDPGQLDYNEQF
j_gene: TRBJ2-1; v_gene: TRBV30; CDR3aa: AWSSPPPLTGQVHLEQF
j_gene: TRBJ1-1; v_gene: TRBV6-1; CDR3aa: ASSEGTGRRLNTEAF
j_gene: TRBJ1-1; v_gene: TRBV5-1; CDR3aa: ASSLATQGPEAF
j_gene: TRBJ2-5; v_gene: TRBV4-2; CDR3aa: ASSQGGDKETQY
j_gene: TRBJ2-5; v_gene: TRBV27; CDR3aa: ASSEAGDSLETQY
j_gene: TRBJ2-1; v_gene: TRBV29-1; CDR3aa: SVGQESNEQF
j_gene: TRBJ2-5; v_gene: TRBV25-1; CDR3aa: ASSGRGGQGGEETQY
j_gene: TRBJ2-4; v_gene: TRBV6-5; CDR3aa: AIGTIAKNIQY
j_gene: TRBJ2-3; v_gene: TRBV6-6; CDR3aa: ASSWGRGADTQY
j_gene: TRBJ1-2; v_gene: TRBV5-1; CDR3aa: ASRHTGGSYGYT
j_gene: TRBJ1-5; v_gene: TRBV6-1; CDR3aa: ASSSHKDQPQH
j_gene: TRBJ1-1; v_gene: TRBV28; CDR3aa: ASSPQTGEWVLNTEAF